The T cell receptor (beta chain) described here comes from a study of T-cell memory formation after mild COVID-19. Across the study: TCR clusters largely stayed donor specific.

CDR1 and CDR2 from the germline V gene are DFQATT and SNEGSKA (reference sequence). The V end lost 3 bases, the J end lost 7 bases, and 6 bases lay between the germline ends. The CDR3 has 11 residues. TCRdb re-called the 5' RACE reads through MiXCR, storing one row per CDR3 protein. The repertoire has 400,000 to 550,000 distinct CDR3 sequences, roughly 23% of them found once; the top ten carry 12%. Study conclusions and caveats: Detection of some responders pre-infection suggested pre-existing cross-reactive memory T cells participated. The authors did not confirm SARS-CoV-2 specificity of second-wave clones peaking day 37.

With regard to this clonotype: Its specificity is not known.

Sequencing was carried out using PBMCs or a T cell subset sorted from them (not recorded which). This TCR derives from an adult woman who had mild COVID-19 (a few samples of this study predate the infection). Cell type and time point are not known. The chain joins TRBV20-1 to TRBJ1-4; D is uncertain. The CDR3, as DNA: TGCAGTGCTAGCTTCGGTGAAAAACTGTTTTTT. It codes for CSASFGEKLFF.